This TCR beta chain was documented in a study of CD8+ T cells in alopecia areata. Study information: Treatment of the treated patients consisted of oral tofacitinib, 5 to 10 mg twice daily. The study gave tofacitinib for 6 to 18 months, then 6 months off drug.

As for this clone: Its target is unknown.

cDNA prepared by RNA extraction and subsequent reverse transcription served as the template for sequencing. The assay was immunoSEQ multiplex PCR, and TCRdb's table has in-frame clones only and misses some. Of fewer than 350,000 clones listed, more than 45% were seen once; the top ten hold more than 1.5%. Treatment reported: oral pan-JAK inhibitor, 5-10 mg twice daily. V gave up 4 bases and J gave up 2 bases; unmatched junction bases: 12. This CDR3 spans 17 amino acids. Germline assignment: CDR1 SGHNT and CDR2 YYREEE (reference sequence). General study results and limits: TCR sharing across patients was less clear than in mice, possibly HLA-related. Alopecia totalis/universalis scalp especially showed more expanded CD8+ clones than normal scalp.

This clonotype was sampled from a human donor with alopecia areata. This specimen consisted of CD4+ T cells sorted from blood, obtained at week 24, from a patient treated with tofacitinib. The chain recombines TRBV5-4 with TRBJ2-3; 8 bases agree with TRBD1. CDR3 amino acids: CASSRKNDRGLTDTQYF. In DNA, the CDR3 is TGTGCCAGCAGCCGAAAAAACGACAGGGGACTCACAGATACGCAGTATTTT.